This TCR beta chain was found in a study of OX40 agonist ivuxolimab in advanced cancers. About the research overall: Age averaged around 58 years (range 23 to 79), and roughly 80% were male. Partial responses were recorded for three patients, including one with hepatocellular carcinoma and two with cutaneous melanoma.

With respect to this clone: The antigen is unknown.

Germline CDR1 is MNHEY and CDR2 is SMNVEV (reference sequence). Trimming stripped 2 bases from V and 6 bases from J, with 19 bases between. This CDR3 has 17 residues. Clones were sequenced by immunoSEQ multiplex PCR, and TCRdb holds only the in-frame ones, with some missing. The sample contains 50,000 to 65,000 clones, 80% to 95% of which appear only once. General study findings and limits: At 0.1 to 3.0 mg/kg and by week 6, CD4+ and CD8+ T cells in the blood had expanded clonally.

The V gene is TRBV27, the J gene TRBJ2-2, with D unresolved. The origin of this receptor is an adult with an advanced solid tumor such as melanoma, head and neck, liver or kidney cancer. Specimen: CD4+ or CD8+ T cells sorted from blood, collected in a trial of the OX40 agonist ivuxolimab. CDR3 loop: CASSLGTDPLIPGELFF. The CDR3 DNA reads as TGTGCCAGCAGTTTAGGAACGGACCCATTGATACCCGGGGAGCTGTTTTTT.